These T cell receptor beta chains were read from a single sample in a study of blood T cell repertoires in COVID-19. Profiled with immunoSEQ multiplex PCR; TCRdb holds only in-frame clones, not every one. The profile shows some 100,000 clones, roughly 92% of them singletons. The specimen sequenced was peripheral blood. These receptor sequences come from a man in his sixties with acute or convalescent COVID-19. The CDR3 runs from the conserved cysteine through the conserved F or W. A D gene is named only where the DNA matches it firmly. Clone size is given for some rows only: seen once, a few or many times, or a class if the clone is expanded.

>-|-|TRBV19|TRBJ1-1
TGTGCCAGTAGTATAGGGGGGGTTGAAGCTTTCTTT
CASSIGGVEAFF
>-|-|TRBV11-3|TRBJ2-7
TGTGCCAGCAGCTTAAGGGAGCTAGGGGAGCAGTACTTC
CASSLRELGEQYF
>TRBD1|-|TRBV10-3|TRBJ1-1
TGTGCCATCAGTGGGGGGACAGGGGTGAACACTGAAGCTTTCTTT
CAISGGTGVNTEAFF
>-|few|TRBV29-1|TRBJ1-1
TGCAGCGTTGATAAACAGTCTTACACTGAAGCTTTCTTT
CSVDKQSYTEAFF
>-|-|TRBV10-3|TRBJ1-1
TGTGCCATCAAGGCCCCCAGGGAGAACACTGAAGCTTTCTTT
CAIKAPRENTEAFF
>-|few|TRBV5-1|TRBJ1-6
TGCGCCAGCAGCTTGGGCAGTAATTCACCCCTCCACTTT
CASSLGSNSPLHF
>-|-|TRBV6-5|TRBJ1-2
TGTGCCAGCAGTTACCGGGGAGGGCCTAACTATGGCTACACCTTC
CASSYRGGPNYGYTF
>-|few|TRBV2|TRBJ1-6
TGTGCCAGCATGGGGAGGTCACCCCTCCACTTT
CASMGRSPLHF
>TRBD1|once|TRBV5-1|TRBJ2-3
TGCGCCAGCAGCTCGGGGGACAGGGGTAACACAGATACGCAGTATTTT
CASSSGDRGNTDTQYF
>TRBD2|-|TRBV7-8|TRBJ2-5
TGTGCCAGCAGTCCAGTAGAGGGAGGGCCAGATGAGACCCAGTACTTC
CASSPVEGGPDETQYF
>-|-|TRBV30|TRBJ1-1
TGTGCCGTACTCAGGACTGAAGCTTTCTTT
CAVLRTEAFF
>-|-|TRBV4-2|TRBJ1-5
TGTGCCAGCAGCCAAGATCCTGGAGAGCCCCAGCATTTT
CASSQDPGEPQHF
>-|-|TRBV5-4|TRBJ1-1
TGTGCCAGCAGCGATACGGACAGTAACACTGAAGCTTTCTTT
CASSDTDSNTEAFF
>-|-|TRBV19|TRBJ2-1
TGTGCCAGTAGTATTCGGGGGAGTAATGAGCAGTTCTTC
CASSIRGSNEQFF
>-|-|TRBV7-9|TRBJ2-4
TGTGCCAGCAGCTTATTCCCGGGACAAAAAAACATTCAGTACTTC
CASSLFPGQKNIQYF
>TRBD1|-|TRBV7-8|TRBJ2-7
TGTGCCAGCAGCTTATCCCCCTACAGGGGGAGATACGAGCAGTACTTC
CASSLSPYRGRYEQYF
>-|-|TRBV24-1|TRBJ1-5
TGTGCCACCAGTGAGGCAGGGATCTGGCCCCAGCATTTT
CATSEAGIWPQHF
>-|-|TRBV7-2|TRBJ2-1
TGTGCCAGCAGCCCCGAGGCCTACAATGAGCAGTTCTTC
CASSPEAYNEQFF
>-|-|TRBV4-1|TRBJ1-3
TGCGCCAGCAGCCAGGGAGGGGGAGGAAACACCATATATTTT
CASSQGGGGNTIYF
>-|-|TRBV15|TRBJ1-5
TGTGCCACCAGCAGAGATCTTAGTAAGATCTTTACCCCAAATCAGCCCCAGCATTTT
CATSRDLSKIFTPNQPQHF
>-|-|TRBV5-8|TRBJ2-6
TGTGCTTCGGCCCGGGGTCCCAACTCTGGGGCCAACGTCCTGACTTTC
CASARGPNSGANVLTF
>TRBD2|-|TRBV11-2|TRBJ2-3
TGTGCCAGCAGCTTAGGGCTAGCGGGAGAGGGTACGCAGTATTTT
CASSLGLAGEGTQYF
>TRBD2|-|TRBV18|TRBJ2-3
TGTGCCAGCTCACGGACTAGCGATACGCAGTATTTT
CASSRTSDTQYF
>TRBD2|few|TRBV7-2|TRBJ2-7
TGTGCCAGCAGCCACACCGGCAGCGGGAGGGTTGGCGAGCAGTACTTC
CASSHTGSGRVGEQYF
>-|-|TRBV10-2|TRBJ1-1
TGCGCCAGCAGTGAAGTGCGTACTGAAGCTTTCTTT
CASSEVRTEAFF
>-|-|TRBV6-5|TRBJ2-3
TGTGCCAGCAGTTACAGTGCGACTAGCACAGATACGCAGTATTTT
CASSYSATSTDTQYF
>-|-|TRBV2|TRBJ2-5
TGTGCCAGCAGGACTAGCCAAGAGACCCAGTACTTC
CASRTSQETQYF